Following are 2 T cell receptor beta chains from one sample sequenced in a study of shared clonotypes between healthy human individuals. Profiling relied on immunoSEQ multiplex PCR, and the TCRdb table lists in-frame clones only, not all of them. The table records approximately 2.1 million clones, approximately 95% of them present only once. Material for sequencing was naive CD4+ T cells from PBMCs. As to subset: CD45RA+ positively selected. The receptors originated from a man between 18 and 35 years old in good health. Some clones in this sample may be carry-over from other donors' samples.

The chain joins TRBV28 to TRBJ2-7, with D possibly TRBD2 on 6 matching bases. The CDR3 is 16 residues long. Germline V gene data show CDR1 as MDHEN and CDR2 as SYDVKM. V gave up 3 bases and J gave up 2 bases, with 17 bases separating them. CDR3 DNA sequence: TGTGCCAGCAGTTTTAGTCGTTGGGACTCGACCTACGAGCAGTACTTC. Translating it yields CASSFSRWDSTYEQYF.

This clone was seen a few times. Its ends do not fully match the called genes, so a read error is possible. This chain uses TRBV29-1 with TRBJ1-5; weak D call: TRBD1 (5 bases). Germline values: CDR1 SQVTM, CDR2 ANQGSEA. The CDR3 extends over 12 amino acids. The CDR3 DNA sequence: TGCAGCGTTGAGGGGACGGGTCAGACCCAGCATTTT. This translates into CSVEGTGQTQHF.